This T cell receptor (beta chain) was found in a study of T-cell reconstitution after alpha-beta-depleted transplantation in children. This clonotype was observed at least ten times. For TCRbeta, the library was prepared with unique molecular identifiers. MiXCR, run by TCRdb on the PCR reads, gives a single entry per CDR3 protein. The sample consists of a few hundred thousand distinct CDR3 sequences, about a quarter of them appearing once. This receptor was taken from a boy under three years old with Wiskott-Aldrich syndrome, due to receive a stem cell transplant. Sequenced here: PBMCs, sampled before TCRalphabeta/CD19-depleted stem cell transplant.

The DNA of the CDR3 is TGTGCCAGCAGCCGCCCGGGACAGGGTGTGGACTATGGCTACACCTTC. It codes for CASSRPGQGVDYGYTF. The chain recombines TRBV7-9 with TRBJ1-2; 9 bases fit TRBD1. The CDR3 is 16 amino acids. CDR1 is SEHNR and CDR2 is FQNEAQ in the germline V gene (reference sequence). Trimming took 5 bases from V and 3 from J; bases not matched to a gene: 10.